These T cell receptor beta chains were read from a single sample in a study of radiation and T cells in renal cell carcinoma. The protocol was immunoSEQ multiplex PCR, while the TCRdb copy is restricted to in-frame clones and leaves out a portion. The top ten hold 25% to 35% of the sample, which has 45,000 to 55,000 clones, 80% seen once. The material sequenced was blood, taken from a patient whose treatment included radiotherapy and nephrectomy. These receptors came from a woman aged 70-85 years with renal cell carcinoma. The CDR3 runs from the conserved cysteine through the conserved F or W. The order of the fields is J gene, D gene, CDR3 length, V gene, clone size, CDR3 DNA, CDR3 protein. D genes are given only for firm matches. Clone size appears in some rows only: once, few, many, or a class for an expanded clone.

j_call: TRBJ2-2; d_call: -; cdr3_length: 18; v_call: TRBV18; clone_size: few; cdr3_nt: TGTGCCAGCTCACCCTCGACCGTCCGAACCCTGAACACCGGGGAGCTGTTTTTT; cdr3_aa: CASSPSTVRTLNTGELFF
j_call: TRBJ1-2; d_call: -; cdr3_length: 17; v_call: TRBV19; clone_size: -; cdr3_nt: TGTGCCAGTAGTATTTCGCACCGGGACGGGGCTAACTATGGCTACACCTTC; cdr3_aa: CASSISHRDGANYGYTF
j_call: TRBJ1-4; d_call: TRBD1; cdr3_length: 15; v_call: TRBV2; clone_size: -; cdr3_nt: TGTGCCAGCGCCCTACTCTCGGGACAGGGGGAAAAACTGTTTTTT; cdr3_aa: CASALLSGQGEKLFF
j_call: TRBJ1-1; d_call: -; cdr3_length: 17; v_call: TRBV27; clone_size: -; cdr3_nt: TGTGCCAGCAGTTTATCGGGCTGGACCCCAAGGAGGACTGAAGCTTTCTTT; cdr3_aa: CASSLSGWTPRRTEAFF
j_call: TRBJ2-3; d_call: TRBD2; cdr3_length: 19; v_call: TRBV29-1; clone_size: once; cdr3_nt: TGCAGCGTTGAAGATCGTGAGGGACTAGCGGGAGTGAAGGCAGATACGCAGTATTTT; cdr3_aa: CSVEDREGLAGVKADTQYF
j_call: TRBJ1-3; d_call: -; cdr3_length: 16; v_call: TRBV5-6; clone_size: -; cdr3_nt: TGTGCCAGCAGCCAATTTGGGGGCTTCTCTGGAAACACCATATATTTT; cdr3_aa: CASSQFGGFSGNTIYF
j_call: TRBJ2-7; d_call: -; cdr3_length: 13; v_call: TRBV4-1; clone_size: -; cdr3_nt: TGCGCCAGCAGCCAGAATACAGGGAAGTCGCCGTACTTC; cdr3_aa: CASSQNTGKSPYF
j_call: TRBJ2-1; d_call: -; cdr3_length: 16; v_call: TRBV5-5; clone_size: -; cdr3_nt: TGTGCCAGCAGCATGCCAAACAGGGACTTCGCCAATGAGCAGTTCTTC; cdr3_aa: CASSMPNRDFANEQFF
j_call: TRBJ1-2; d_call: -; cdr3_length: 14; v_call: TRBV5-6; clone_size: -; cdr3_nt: TGTGCCAGCAGCTCGGGAGGGACCCCCTATGGCTACACCTTC; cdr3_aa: CASSSGGTPYGYTF
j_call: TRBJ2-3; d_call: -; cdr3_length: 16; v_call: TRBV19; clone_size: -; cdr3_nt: TGTGCCAGTAGATCCTCCGGGACTCAAAACACAGATACGCAGTATTTT; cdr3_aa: CASRSSGTQNTDTQYF
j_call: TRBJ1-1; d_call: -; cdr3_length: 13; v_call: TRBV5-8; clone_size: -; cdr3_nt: TGTGCCAGCAGCTTAACAGGCAACACTGAAGCTTTCTTT; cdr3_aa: CASSLTGNTEAFF
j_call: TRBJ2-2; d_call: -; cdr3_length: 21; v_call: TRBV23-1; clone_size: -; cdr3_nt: TGCGCCAGCAGTCAACCCCTCCAGGGATCAACTTCGGGTAGAGGCACCGGGGAGCTGTTTTTT; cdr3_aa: CASSQPLQGSTSGRGTGELFF
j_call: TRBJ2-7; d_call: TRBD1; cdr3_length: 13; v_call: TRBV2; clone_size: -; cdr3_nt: TGTGCCAGCAGTGGACAGGGTTTACACGAGCAGTACTTC; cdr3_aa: CASSGQGLHEQYF
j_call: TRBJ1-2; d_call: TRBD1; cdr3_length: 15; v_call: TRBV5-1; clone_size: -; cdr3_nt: TGCGCCAGCAGCTTGGGGCAGGGGGTTAACTATGGCTACACCTTC; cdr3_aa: CASSLGQGVNYGYTF
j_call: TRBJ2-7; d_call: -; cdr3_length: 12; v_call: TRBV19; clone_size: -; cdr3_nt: TGTGCCAGTAGAGACAGGTATCACGAGCAGTACTTC; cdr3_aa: CASRDRYHEQYF
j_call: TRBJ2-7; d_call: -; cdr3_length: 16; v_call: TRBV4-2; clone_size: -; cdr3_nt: TGTGCCAGCAGCCAAGATCCCAACCTCAGAGCCTACGAGCAGTACTTC; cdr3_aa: CASSQDPNLRAYEQYF
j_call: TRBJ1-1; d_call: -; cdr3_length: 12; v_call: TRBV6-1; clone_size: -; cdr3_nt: TGTGCCAGCAGGGCTATGGACACTGAAGCTTTCTTT; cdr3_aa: CASRAMDTEAFF
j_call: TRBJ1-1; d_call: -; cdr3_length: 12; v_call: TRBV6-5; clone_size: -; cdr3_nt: TGTGCCAGCAGTTCCGTGAGCGCTGAAGCTTTCTTT; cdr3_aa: CASSSVSAEAFF
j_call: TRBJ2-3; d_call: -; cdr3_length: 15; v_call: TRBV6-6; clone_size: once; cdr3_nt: TGTGCCAGCAGGGGGGGTGCAGGGGGCACAGATACGCAGTATTTT; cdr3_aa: CASRGGAGGTDTQYF
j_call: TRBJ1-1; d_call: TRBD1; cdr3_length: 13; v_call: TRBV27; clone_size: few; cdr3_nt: TGTGCCAGCAGTGCCACAGGGGAGGGTGCGGCTTTCTTT; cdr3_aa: CASSATGEGAAFF
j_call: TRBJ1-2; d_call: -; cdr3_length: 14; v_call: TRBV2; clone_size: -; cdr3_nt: TGTGCCAGCAGTGAATTGGACAGCAGCTATGGCTACACCTTC; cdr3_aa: CASSELDSSYGYTF
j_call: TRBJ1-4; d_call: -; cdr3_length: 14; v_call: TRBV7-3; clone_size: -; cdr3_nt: TGTGCCAGCAGCTTAACCGGTGGGGGTGAAAAACTGTTTTTT; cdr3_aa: CASSLTGGGEKLFF
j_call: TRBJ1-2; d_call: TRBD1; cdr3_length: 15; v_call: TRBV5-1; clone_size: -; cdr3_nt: TGCGCCAGCAGCTTGGGACAGGGAGCTAACTATGGCTACACCTTC; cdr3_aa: CASSLGQGANYGYTF
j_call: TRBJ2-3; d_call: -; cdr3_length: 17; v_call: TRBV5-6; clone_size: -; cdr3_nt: TGTGCCAGCAGCCGGACCGGATTTCTAGGGGTAGCAGATACGCAGTATTTT; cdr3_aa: CASSRTGFLGVADTQYF
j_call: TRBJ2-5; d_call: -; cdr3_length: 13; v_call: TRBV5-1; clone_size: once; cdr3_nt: TGCGCCAGCAGCTTGGGCCCCGTGGAGACCCAGTACTTC; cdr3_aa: CASSLGPVETQYF
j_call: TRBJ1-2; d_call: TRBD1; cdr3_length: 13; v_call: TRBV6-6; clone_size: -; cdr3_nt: TGTGCCAGCAGTTACCAGACAGGGTCTGGCTACACCTTC; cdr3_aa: CASSYQTGSGYTF
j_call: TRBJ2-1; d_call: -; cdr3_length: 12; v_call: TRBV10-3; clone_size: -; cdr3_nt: TGTGCCATCAGTGAGATGCGAAATGAGCAGTTCTTC; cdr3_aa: CAISEMRNEQFF
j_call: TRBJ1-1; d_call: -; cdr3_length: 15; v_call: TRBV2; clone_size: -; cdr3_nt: TGTGCCAGCAGGGGTGGGTTTGCCGTCACCGGTGAAGCTTTCTTT; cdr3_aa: CASRGGFAVTGEAFF
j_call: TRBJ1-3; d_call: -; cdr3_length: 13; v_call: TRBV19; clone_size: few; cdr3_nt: TGTGCCAGTAGTATACTGACGGGAAACACCATATATTTT; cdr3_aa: CASSILTGNTIYF
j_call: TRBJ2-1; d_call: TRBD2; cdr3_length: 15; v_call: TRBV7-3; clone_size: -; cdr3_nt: TGTGCCAGCAGCCTAATGGGACTAGAACACAATGAGCAGTTCTTC; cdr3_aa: CASSLMGLEHNEQFF
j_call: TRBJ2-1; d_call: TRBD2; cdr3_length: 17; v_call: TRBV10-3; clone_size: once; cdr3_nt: TGTGCCATCAGTGCAGTAGCGGGAGGGCTCTACAATGAAGGGCAGTTCTTC; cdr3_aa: CAISAVAGGLYNEGQFF
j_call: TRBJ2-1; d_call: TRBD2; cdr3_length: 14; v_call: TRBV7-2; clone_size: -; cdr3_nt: TGTGCCAGCAGCTTTTTAGCGGGTTACAATGAGCAGTTCTTC; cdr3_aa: CASSFLAGYNEQFF
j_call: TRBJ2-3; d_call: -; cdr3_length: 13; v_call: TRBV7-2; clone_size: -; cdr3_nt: TGTGCCAGCAGCCGCGTCAAAGAAGATACGCAGTATTTT; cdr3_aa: CASSRVKEDTQYF
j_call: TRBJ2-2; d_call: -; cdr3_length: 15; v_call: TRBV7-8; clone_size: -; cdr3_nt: TGTGCCAGCAGCCCGAAGGGGGGCCTTCTCGGGGAGCTGTTTTTT; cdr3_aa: CASSPKGGLLGELFF
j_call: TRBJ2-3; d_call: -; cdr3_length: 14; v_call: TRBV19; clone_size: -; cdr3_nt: TGTGCCAGTAGTTGGCAGGGAAGATCAGATACGCAGTATTTT; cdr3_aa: CASSWQGRSDTQYF
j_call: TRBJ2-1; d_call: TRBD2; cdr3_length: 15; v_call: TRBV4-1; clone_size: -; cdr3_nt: TGCGCCAGCAGCCAGCGGGGGTGGTACTTCAATGAGCAGTTCTTC; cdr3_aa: CASSQRGWYFNEQFF
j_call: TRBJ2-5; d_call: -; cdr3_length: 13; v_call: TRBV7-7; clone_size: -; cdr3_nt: TGTGCCAGCAGCTTAAGCAGCCAAGAGACCCAGTACTTC; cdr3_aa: CASSLSSQETQYF
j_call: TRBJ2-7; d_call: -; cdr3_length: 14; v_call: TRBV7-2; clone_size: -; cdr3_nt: TGTGCCAGCAGCTTAATAACGGAGTCCTACGAGCAGTACTTC; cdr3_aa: CASSLITESYEQYF
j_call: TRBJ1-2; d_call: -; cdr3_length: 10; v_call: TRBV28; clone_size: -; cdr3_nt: TGTGCCAGCAGTATCAGGAGGCAAGTTTTC; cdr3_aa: CASSIRRQVF
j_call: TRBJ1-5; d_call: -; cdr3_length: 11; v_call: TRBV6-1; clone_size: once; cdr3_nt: TGTGCCAGCAGTGAAAGGCAGGCCCAGCATTTT; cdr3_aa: CASSERQAQHF
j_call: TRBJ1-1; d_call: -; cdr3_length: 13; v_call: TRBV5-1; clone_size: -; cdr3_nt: TGCGCCAGCAGCTTATTGGAGAACACTGAAGCTTTCTTT; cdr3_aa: CASSLLENTEAFF
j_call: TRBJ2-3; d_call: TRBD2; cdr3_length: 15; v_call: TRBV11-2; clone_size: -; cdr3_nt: TGTGCCAGCAGTTACGGGACTAGCGGGGGGGCCAGTCAGTATTTT; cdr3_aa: CASSYGTSGGASQYF
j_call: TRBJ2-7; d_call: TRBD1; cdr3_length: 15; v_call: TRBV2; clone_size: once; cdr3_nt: TGTGCCAGCAGTGAAACGGGGACAGGGGAAGGCGAGCAGTACTTC; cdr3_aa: CASSETGTGEGEQYF
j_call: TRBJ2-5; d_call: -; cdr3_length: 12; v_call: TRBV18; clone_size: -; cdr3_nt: TGTGCCAGCTCAAGTTGGCAAGAGACCCAGTACTTC; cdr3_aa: CASSSWQETQYF
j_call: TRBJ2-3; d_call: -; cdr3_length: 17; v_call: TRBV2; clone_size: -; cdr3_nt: TGTGCCAGCAGTGACGCCTTTGTCGGGGTGAACACAGATACGCAGTATTTT; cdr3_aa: CASSDAFVGVNTDTQYF
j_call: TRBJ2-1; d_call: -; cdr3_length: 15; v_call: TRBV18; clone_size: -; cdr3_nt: TGTGCCAGCTCACCGCAAGCGGGCTACTACAATGAGCAGTTCTTC; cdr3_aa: CASSPQAGYYNEQFF
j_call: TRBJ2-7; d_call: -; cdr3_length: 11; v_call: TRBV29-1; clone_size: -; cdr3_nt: TGCAGCGTTGACCACCATGACGAGCAGTACTTC; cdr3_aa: CSVDHHDEQYF
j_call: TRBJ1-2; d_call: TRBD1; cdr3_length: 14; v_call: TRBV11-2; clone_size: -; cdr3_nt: TGTGCCAGCAGCCATACAGGGGGCTTGAATGGCTACACCTTC; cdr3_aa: CASSHTGGLNGYTF
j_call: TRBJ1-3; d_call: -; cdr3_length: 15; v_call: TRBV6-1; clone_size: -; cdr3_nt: TGTGCCAGCAGTGTGACAATTAGCTCTGGAAACACCATATATTTT; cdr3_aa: CASSVTISSGNTIYF
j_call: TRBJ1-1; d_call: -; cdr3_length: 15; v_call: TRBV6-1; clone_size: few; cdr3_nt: TGTGCCAGCAGAGAACAACGACACGGGAACACTGAAGCTTTCTTT; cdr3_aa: CASREQRHGNTEAFF
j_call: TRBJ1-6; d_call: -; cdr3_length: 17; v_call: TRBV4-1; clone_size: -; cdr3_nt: TGCGCCAGCAGCCAAGGGGCAGGGCTCAACCTTCTCTCACCCCTCCACTTT; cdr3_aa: CASSQGAGLNLLSPLHF
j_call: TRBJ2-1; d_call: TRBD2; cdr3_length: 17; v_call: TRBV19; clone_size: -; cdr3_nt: TGTGCCAGTAGTACCGCCCTAGCGGAGGCGTCCTACAATGAGCAGTTCTTC; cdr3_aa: CASSTALAEASYNEQFF
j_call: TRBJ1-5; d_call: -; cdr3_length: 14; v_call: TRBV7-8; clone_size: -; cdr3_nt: TGTGCCAGCAGCTTATATAGGGGAAGTCGGGCCCAGCATTTT; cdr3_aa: CASSLYRGSRAQHF
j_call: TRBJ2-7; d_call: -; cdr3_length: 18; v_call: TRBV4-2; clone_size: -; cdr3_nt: TGTGCCAGCAGCCAAGCGGCGGCGCAGTCGGGGGCATCCTACGAGCAGTACTTC; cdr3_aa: CASSQAAAQSGASYEQYF